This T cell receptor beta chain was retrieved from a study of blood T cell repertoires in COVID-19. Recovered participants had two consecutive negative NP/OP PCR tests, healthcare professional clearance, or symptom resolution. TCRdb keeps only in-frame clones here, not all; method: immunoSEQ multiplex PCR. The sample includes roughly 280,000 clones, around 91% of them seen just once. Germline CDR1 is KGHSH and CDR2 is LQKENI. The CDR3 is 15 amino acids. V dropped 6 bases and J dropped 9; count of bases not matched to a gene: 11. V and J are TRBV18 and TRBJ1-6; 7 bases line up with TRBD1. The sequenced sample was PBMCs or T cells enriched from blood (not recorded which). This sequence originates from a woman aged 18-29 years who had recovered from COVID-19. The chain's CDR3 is CASSQGQRGISPLHF. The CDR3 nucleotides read TGTGCCAGCTCCCAGGGACAGAGGGGGATTTCACCCCTCCACTTT.